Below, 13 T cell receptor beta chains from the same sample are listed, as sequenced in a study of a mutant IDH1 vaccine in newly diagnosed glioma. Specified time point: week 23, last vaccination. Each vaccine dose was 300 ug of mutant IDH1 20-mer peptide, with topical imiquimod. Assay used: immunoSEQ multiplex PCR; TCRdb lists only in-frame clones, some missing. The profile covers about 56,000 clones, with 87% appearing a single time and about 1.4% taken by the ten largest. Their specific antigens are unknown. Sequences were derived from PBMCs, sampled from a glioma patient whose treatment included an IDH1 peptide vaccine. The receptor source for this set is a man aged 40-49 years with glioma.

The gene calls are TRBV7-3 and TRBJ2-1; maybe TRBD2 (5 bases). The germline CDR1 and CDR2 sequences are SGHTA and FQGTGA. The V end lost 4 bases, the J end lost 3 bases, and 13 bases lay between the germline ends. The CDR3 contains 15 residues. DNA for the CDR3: TGTGCCAGCAGCTCCGGGGTAGCGTTCTACAATGAGCAGTTCTTC. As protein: CASSSGVAFYNEQFF.

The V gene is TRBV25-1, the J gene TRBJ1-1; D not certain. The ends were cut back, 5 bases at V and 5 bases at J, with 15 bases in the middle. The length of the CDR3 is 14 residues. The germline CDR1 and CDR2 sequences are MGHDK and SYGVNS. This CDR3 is CASSPRVSSTEAFF. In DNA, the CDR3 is TGTGCCAGCAGTCCTAGAGTTTCTAGTACTGAAGCTTTCTTT.

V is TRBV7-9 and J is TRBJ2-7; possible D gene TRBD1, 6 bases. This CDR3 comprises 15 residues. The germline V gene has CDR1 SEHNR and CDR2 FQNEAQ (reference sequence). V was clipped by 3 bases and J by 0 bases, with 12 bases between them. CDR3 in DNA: TGTGCCAGCAGCTTGCCCAGGGGTATCTCCTACGAGCAGTACTTC. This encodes CASSLPRGISYEQYF.

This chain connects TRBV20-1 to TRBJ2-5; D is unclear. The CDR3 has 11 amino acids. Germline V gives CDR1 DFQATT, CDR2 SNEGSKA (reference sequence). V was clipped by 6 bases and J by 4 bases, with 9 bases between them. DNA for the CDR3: TGCAGTGCCACAAACGGAGAGACCCAGTACTTC. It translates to CSATNGETQYF.

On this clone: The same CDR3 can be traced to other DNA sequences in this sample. The DNA for the CDR3 is TGTGCCAGCAGTTACGGGGACCGAAACTATGGCTACACCTTC. Amino acid sequence: CASSYGDRNYGYTF. The J gene is TRBJ1-2, the V gene TRBV6-5, with D possibly matching TRBD1 (5 bases). V lost 2 bases to trimming and J lost 2 bases, with 9 bases between them. CDR3 size: 14 residues. Germline values: CDR1 MNHEY, CDR2 SVGAGI.

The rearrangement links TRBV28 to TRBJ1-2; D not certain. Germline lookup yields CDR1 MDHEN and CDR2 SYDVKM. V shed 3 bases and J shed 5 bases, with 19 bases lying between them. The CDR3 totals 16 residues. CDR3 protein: CASSFLRGPSNYGYTF. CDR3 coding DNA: TGTGCCAGCAGTTTTCTCCGCGGGCCTTCAAATTATGGCTACACCTTC.

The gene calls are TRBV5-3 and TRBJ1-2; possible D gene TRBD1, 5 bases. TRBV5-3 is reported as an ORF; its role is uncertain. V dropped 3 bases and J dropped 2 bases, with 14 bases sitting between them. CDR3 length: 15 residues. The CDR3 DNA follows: TGTGCCAGAAGCTCGTGGGGGACGTTCAACTATGGCTACACCTTC. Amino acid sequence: CARSSWGTFNYGYTF.

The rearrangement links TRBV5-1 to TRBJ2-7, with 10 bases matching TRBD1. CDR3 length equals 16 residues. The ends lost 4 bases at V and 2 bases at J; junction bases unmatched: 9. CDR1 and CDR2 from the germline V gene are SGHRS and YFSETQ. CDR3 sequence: CASSNGQGGYTYEQYF. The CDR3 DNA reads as TGCGCCAGCAGCAACGGACAGGGGGGTTACACCTACGAGCAGTACTTC.

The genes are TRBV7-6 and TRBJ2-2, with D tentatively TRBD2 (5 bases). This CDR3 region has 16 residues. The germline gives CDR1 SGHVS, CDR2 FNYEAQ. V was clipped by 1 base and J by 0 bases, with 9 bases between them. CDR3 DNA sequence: TGTGCCAGCAGCTTAGAAGCGGAGGCGAACACCGGGGAGCTGTTTTTT. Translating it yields CASSLEAEANTGELFF.

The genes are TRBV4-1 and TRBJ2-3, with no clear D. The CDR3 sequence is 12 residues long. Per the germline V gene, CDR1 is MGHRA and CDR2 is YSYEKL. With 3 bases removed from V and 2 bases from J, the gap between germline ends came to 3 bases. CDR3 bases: TGCGCCAGCAGCCACTTCACAGATACGCAGTATTTT. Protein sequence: CASSHFTDTQYF.

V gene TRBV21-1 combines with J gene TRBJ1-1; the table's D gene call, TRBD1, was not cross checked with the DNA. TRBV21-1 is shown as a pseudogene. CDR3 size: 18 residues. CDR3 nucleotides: TGTGCCAGCAGCGATGACCCAATCCTCATGGGGGCCGACACTGAAGCTTTCTTT. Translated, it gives CASSDDPILMGADTEAFF.

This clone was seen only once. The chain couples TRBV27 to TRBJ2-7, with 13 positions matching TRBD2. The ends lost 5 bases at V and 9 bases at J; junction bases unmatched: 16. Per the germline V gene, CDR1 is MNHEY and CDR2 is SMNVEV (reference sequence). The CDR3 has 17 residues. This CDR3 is CASSPQTRLAGGRGQYF. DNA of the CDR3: TGTGCCAGCAGTCCCCAAACTCGACTAGCGGGGGGCCGGGGGCAGTACTTC.

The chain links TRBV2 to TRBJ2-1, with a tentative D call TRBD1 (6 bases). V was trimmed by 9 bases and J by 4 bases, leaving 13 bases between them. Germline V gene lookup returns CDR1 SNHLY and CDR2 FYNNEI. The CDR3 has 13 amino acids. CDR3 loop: CASTRDIYNEQFF. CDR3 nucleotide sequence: TGTGCCAGTACACGGGACATATACAATGAGCAGTTCTTC.